This T cell receptor (beta chain) was profiled in a study of CD8 T cells in Susac syndrome. Reverse transcription of roughly 0.5 to 1 ug RNA was carried out with random hexamers. TCRdb called the immunoSEQ multiplex PCR reads again in MiXCR, with one record for every CDR3 protein. Among fewer than 85,000 distinct CDR3 sequences listed, approximately 94% were seen once. Study outcomes and limitations: The study found that Susac CD8+ clonal expansion peaked in TEMRA cells and active patients.

The V gene lost 4 bases and the J gene lost 3 bases, with 10 bases spanning the gap. The CDR3 loop spans 12 amino acids. The germline V gene encodes CDR1 DFQATT and CDR2 SNEGSKA (reference sequence). Sequencing of TCR beta drew on CD8+ and CD4+ T cells from blood. The authors negatively isolated CD8+ and CD4+ T cells and FACS-enriched TEMRA cells. Details on this clonotype: What it binds is not known.

The V and J genes are TRBV20-1 and TRBJ2-7; possibly TRBD2 for D (5 bases). Sequencing was carried out using CD8+ T cells from PBMCs. This receptor was obtained from a human donor with Susac syndrome. CDR3 in DNA: TGCAGTGCTATGGACTCTCTCTACGAGCAGTACTTC. Translation gives CSAMDSLYEQYF.